This T cell receptor (beta chain) was recorded in a study of cytomegalovirus exposure and HLA in healthy donors. The wider study: The use of the same platform for the 90 to 150 validation repertoires and the 550 to 850 first-cohort repertoires was reported by a later analysis.

Findings and limits, study-wide: In vitro confirmation showed three CMV-associated chains to be CMV antigen specific. Associated with cytomegalovirus, according to the listing, were approximately 160 TCR beta chains.

In germline, CDR1 is MRHNA, CDR2 SNTAGT. V lost 5 bases and J lost 4; bases outside the gene matches: 4. This CDR3 is 14 amino acids long. Turning to this clone: Antigen specificity is unknown.

Profiling relied on immunoSEQ multiplex PCR, and the TCRdb table lists in-frame clones only, not all of them. The top ten clones hold 7% of a sample with 55,000 to 80,000 clones, around 93% of them seen once. J is TRBJ2-2 and V is TRBV6-4, with 7 bases identical to TRBD1. Source material: PBMCs. This TCR was recovered from a woman aged 18-35 years in good health and CMV-seropositive. The DNA for the CDR3 is TGTGCCAGCAGTCGGGACAGCGGCACCGGGGAGCTGTTTTTT. Its protein is CASSRDSGTGELFF.